This paragraph reports one T cell receptor beta chain. This clone was seen a few times. Its antigen remains undetermined. Per-base qualities were not stored, and no clone one base away is much larger. Donors were healthy HIV-negative adults with no recently reported acute infections or vaccinations. Every donor was a Caucasian adult living in Nashville, Tennessee, USA. CD8 memory samples combined magnetically selected CD45RO+ cells with CCR7-negative CD45RA+ effector memory (TemRA) cells. After blood collection by leukapheresis, PBMCs were isolated using Ficoll-Histopaque density gradient centrifugation and then cryopreserved in the vapor phase of liquid nitrogen. Analytical flow cytometry was used to check the purity and quantity of every magnetically sorted T cell population. Genomic DNA was isolated from every sorted fraction and measured by UV absorbance on a Nanodrop 2000c. Using the deep immunoSEQ assay, multiplex PCR amplified TCR CDR3 regions from genomic DNA. Extracted genomic DNA from each cell subset was spread evenly across all wells of several immunoSEQ 96-well plates, with each plate serving as a replicate. For sorted subsets, each replicate PCR was loaded with approximately 190 ng genomic DNA, equivalent to approximately 27,000 T cell genomes. The purified libraries were quantified using a Qubit 3.0 fluorometer, sized with a Bioanalyzer 2100, and then quantified again using the KAPA Library Quantification kit. Each immunoSEQ 96-well plate was sequenced on its own single-read 150-cycle Illumina NextSeq 550 flow cell. The study's processing was this. Because only junctional sequences without quality scores were contained in the immunoSEQ output, filtering matching that applied to full-length reads could not be performed. Sequences were annotated with PyIR, a Python wrapper for IgBLAST v1.9, and V/J genes and CDR3 were assigned using IMGT germline references. Reads with weak V/J assignments (E-value above 1e-6), missing CDR3, stop codons, out-of-frame junctions, or ambiguous translated residues were removed. A V3J clonotype was defined by an identical inferred V gene, J gene, and CDR3 amino acid sequence. Percentage overlap between repertoires was computed as shared unique clonotypes divided by the size of the smaller repertoire. Three approaches were used to assess repertoire richness: RTK rarefaction, the Chao1 estimator, and Recon v2.1 estimates of unobserved clonotypes. Generation probabilities for all TCRbeta clonotypes obtained by the gDNA method from a handful of donors were computed using OLGA. The table was pulled from immuneACCESS by TCRdb, which kept in-frame rearrangements only. Such tables lose some clones; where checked, under half of the loss comes from unresolved V genes, and the rest has no known cause. Clone size and V and J calls were adopted from that table, with D and trimming inferred from the DNA. In all, the sample holds approximately 92,000 clones, and approximately 63% of those were seen once. The ten top clones hold 50% of the sample.

The data were obtained in a study of shared clonotypes between healthy human individuals (TCRdb year 2020). Turning to the overall study: The cohort comprised two women and a few men aged 18 to 49 years. Per donor, three plates each were used for CD4 naive and CD4 memory, two for CD8 naive, and one for CD8 memory. To estimate repertoire size and how much clonotype sharing occurs between individuals, the study deeply sequenced the blood TCR repertoires of about 5 healthy adults. To increase sequencing depth and limit assay-specific biases, TCR repertoire library preparation and sequencing were carried out by different laboratories using diverse techniques. Each donor's leukapheresis produced roughly between roughly 0.85 and 10 billion PBMCs. The paper as a whole reports these results and caveats: Because the study included a small number of donors, the genetic and exposure-history diversity represented was limited. Pairwise subsampling indicated that sequencing depth was expected to affect the degree of clonotype sharing among donors. When a handful of donors were compared, the shared fraction of clonotypes was 5% to 6.5% for naive CD4, 3.5% for naive CD8, 2.3% for memory CD4, and roughly 0.4% for memory CD8. Clonotypes shared by all four sorted-subset donors showed higher generation probabilities than non-shared clonotypes. Incomplete sequencing was indicated by rarefaction of sorted-subset datasets, despite the large sequencing depth. Naive subsets generally had larger estimated clonotype richness than memory subsets did. Only blood was sampled, and tissue TCR repertoires likely differ from those in blood.

V sheds 7 bases and J sheds 6 bases, leaving 16 bases between their ends. The CDR3 measures 13 amino acids from cysteine to phenylalanine. Only the CDR3 portion is preserved as DNA: 39 bases, with reading frame beginning at the first base. Via the germline V gene (reference sequence), CDR1 is SGHNT and CDR2 YYREEE. Sample: memory CD8+ T cells sorted from blood. Reading the label with the study, this specimen's cell subset or site is: CD45RO+ cells pooled with CCR7-negative TemRA cells. The chain is made from TRBV5-4 and TRBJ1-2, with TRBD1 tentatively as D gene (5 bases match). This TCR came from a man aged 25 to 45 in good health. The DNA reads TGTGCCAGCCAAGGGCGGGGCGGCAATGGCTACACCTTC. This translates into CASQGRGGNGYTF.